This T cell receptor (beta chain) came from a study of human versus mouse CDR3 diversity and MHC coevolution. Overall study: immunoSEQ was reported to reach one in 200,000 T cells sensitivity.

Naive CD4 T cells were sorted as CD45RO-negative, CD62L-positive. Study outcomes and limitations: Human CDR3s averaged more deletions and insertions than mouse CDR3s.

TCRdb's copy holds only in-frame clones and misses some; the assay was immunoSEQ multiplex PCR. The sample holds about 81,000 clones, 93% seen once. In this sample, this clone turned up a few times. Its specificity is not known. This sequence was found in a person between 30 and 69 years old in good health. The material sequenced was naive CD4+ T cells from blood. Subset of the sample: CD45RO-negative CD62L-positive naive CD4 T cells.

CDR3 amino acids: CASSSGQRGNQPQHF. CDR3 in DNA: TGTGCCAGTAGTTCAGGACAGCGTGGCAATCAGCCCCAGCATTTT. The chain has TRBV19 and TRBJ1-5; possible D gene TRBD1, 6 bases. Looked up from germline, CDR1 is LNHDA and CDR2 is SQIVND (reference sequence). This CDR3 is 15 amino acids long. V was pared by 5 bases and J by 2 bases, with 13 bases between.